The rows below give T cell receptor beta chains drawn from one sample of a study of blood T cell repertoires in COVID-19. The data were produced by immunoSEQ multiplex PCR, yet TCRdb's version contains in-frame clones alone and is incomplete. The profile shows some 150,000 clones, around four fifths of them singletons. The sample comprised peripheral blood. These receptors were collected from a man in his 70s with acute or convalescent COVID-19. Both conserved end residues are part of each CDR3. Fields, in order: J gene, D gene, clone size, V gene, CDR3 DNA, CDR3 protein. D genes are given only for firm matches. Expanded clones are given a class, and other clones once, few, many or no size at all.

>TRBJ2-1|TRBD2|NA|TRBV9
TGTGCCAGCAGCTCTAGCGGGGCCTCCTACAATGAGCAGTTCTTC
CASSSSGASYNEQFF
>TRBJ2-1|NA|once|TRBV5-6
TGTGCCAGCAGCTCGGTCGAAAGCGATTACAATGAGCAGTTCTTC
CASSSVESDYNEQFF
>TRBJ2-1|NA|NA|TRBV15
TGTGCCACCAGCAGGGGACAAAGCTCCTACAATGAGCAGTTCTTC
CATSRGQSSYNEQFF
>TRBJ1-1|TRBD1|NA|TRBV27
TGTGCCAGCAGTTTATCGATCGACAGGGTAAACACTGAAGCTTTCTTT
CASSLSIDRVNTEAFF
>TRBJ2-5|TRBD1|NA|TRBV28
TGTGCCAGCAGTTCGGGACAGCAAGAGACCCAGTACTTC
CASSSGQQETQYF
>TRBJ2-7|NA|few|TRBV7-9
TGTGCCAGCAGCTTAGGGCCAGTTATCTCCTACGAGCAGTACTTC
CASSLGPVISYEQYF
>TRBJ2-1|TRBD1|NA|TRBV5-1
TGCGCCAGCAGCTTACAGGGGGCAAATCCATACAATGAGCAGTTCTTC
CASSLQGANPYNEQFF
>TRBJ1-2|NA|NA|TRBV18
TGTGCCAGCTCACCACCGGGACACCCGTATGGCTACACCTTC
CASSPPGHPYGYTF
>TRBJ1-3|TRBD1|NA|TRBV4-1
TGCGCCAGCAGCCGGGGGACAGGTAGCTCTGGAAACACCATATATTTT
CASSRGTGSSGNTIYF
>TRBJ1-5|TRBD1|once|TRBV7-2
TGTGCCAGCAGCTTAGAATCCGGGACAGGGGGTACGCCCCAGCATTTT
CASSLESGTGGTPQHF
>TRBJ1-2|NA|once|TRBV6-2/TRBV6-3
TGTGCCAGCAGTTACCGGGACACGATGAGGTCCATTAACTATGGCTACACCTTC
CASSYRDTMRSINYGYTF
>TRBJ2-7|NA|NA|TRBV30
TGTGCCTGGGGGGACACACTTTACGAGCAGTACTTC
CAWGDTLYEQYF
>TRBJ2-7|TRBD1|NA|TRBV11-2
TGTGCCAGCAGCACGGACAGGGATTCGCACGAGCAGTACTTC
CASSTDRDSHEQYF
>TRBJ2-7|NA|few|TRBV5-4
TGTGCCAGCAGCTACAGGGTCGGCGAGCAGTACTTC
CASSYRVGEQYF
>TRBJ2-1|TRBD1|NA|TRBV25-1
TGTGCCAGCAGTGCAGGGGGATACAATGAGCAGTTCTTC
CASSAGGYNEQFF
>TRBJ2-7|NA|NA|TRBV5-1
TGCGCCAGCAGCTTGACCGGGACACGCTACGAGCAGTACTTC
CASSLTGTRYEQYF
>TRBJ2-5|TRBD2|NA|TRBV28
TGTGCCAGCAGTCCCGTGAGGCTAGCGGGGGGTGGAGAGACCCAGTACTTC
CASSPVRLAGGGETQYF
>TRBJ1-2|TRBD1|NA|TRBV29-1
TGCAGCGTTGTTACAGGGGGGTATGGCTACACCTTC
CSVVTGGYGYTF
>TRBJ1-2|NA|NA|TRBV16
TGTGCCAGCGGACTAAGGGAGGGAAGCTATGGCTACACCTTC
CASGLREGSYGYTF
>TRBJ2-2|NA|NA|TRBV3-1/TRBV3-2
TGTGCCAGCAGCCAAGACACATCAAACACCGGGGAGCTGTTTTTT
CASSQDTSNTGELFF
>TRBJ1-3|NA|NA|TRBV9
TGTGCCAGCAGCGCCAACCCCGCCGGGGTTTCTGGAAACACCATATATTTT
CASSANPAGVSGNTIYF
>TRBJ2-1|NA|NA|TRBV12-3/TRBV12-4
TGTGCCAGCAGTCGGGGTTCCTACAATGAGCAGTTCTTC
CASSRGSYNEQFF
>TRBJ1-5|NA|NA|TRBV19
TGTGCCAGTAGTGAGGGGCGGAGGGATCAGCCCCAGCATTTT
CASSEGRRDQPQHF
>TRBJ1-2|NA|NA|TRBV3-1/TRBV3-2
TGTGCCAGCAGCCTCGCAGGACTCTATGGCTACACCTTC
CASSLAGLYGYTF
>TRBJ2-1|NA|NA|TRBV15
TGTGCCACCAGCATCCAGCGGGTACGCCGGGTCAATGAGCAGTTCTTC
CATSIQRVRRVNEQFF
>TRBJ2-5|NA|once|TRBV11-2
TGTGCCAGCAGCTTAGCGTTTGACAGATGGACCCAGTACTTC
CASSLAFDRWTQYF
>TRBJ2-3|TRBD2|NA|TRBV10-2
TGCGCCAGCGAACTAGCGGGGGGTACAGATACGCAGTATTTT
CASELAGGTDTQYF
>TRBJ2-7|NA|NA|TRBV4-2
TGTGCCAGCAGCCAAGATTCGGGGTACAGCGAGCAGTACTTC
CASSQDSGYSEQYF
>TRBJ1-4|NA|NA|TRBV6-5
TGTGCCAGCTCGGGGGGCCGGGAAAAACTGTTTTTT
CASSGGREKLFF
>TRBJ1-1|TRBD1|many|TRBV13
TGTGCCAGCAGCTCGACCAGGGGGGTGGGAGGCGCTGAAGCTTTCTTT
CASSSTRGVGGAEAFF
>TRBJ1-6|NA|NA|TRBV5-6
TGTGCCAGCAGCAGCTTAGGGGGGGGTACGGGTAATTCACCCCTCCACTTT
CASSSLGGGTGNSPLHF